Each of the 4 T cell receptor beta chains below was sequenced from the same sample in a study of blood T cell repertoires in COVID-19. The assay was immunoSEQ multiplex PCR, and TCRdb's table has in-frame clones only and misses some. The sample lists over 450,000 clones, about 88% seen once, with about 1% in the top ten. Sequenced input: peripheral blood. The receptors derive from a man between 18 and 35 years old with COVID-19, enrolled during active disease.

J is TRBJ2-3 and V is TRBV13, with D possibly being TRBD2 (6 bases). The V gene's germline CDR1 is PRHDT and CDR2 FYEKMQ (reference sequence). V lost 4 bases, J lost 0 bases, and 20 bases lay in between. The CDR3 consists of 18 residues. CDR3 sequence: CASSWGEGEDPSTDTQYF. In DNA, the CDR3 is TGTGCCAGCAGCTGGGGGGAAGGAGAGGACCCTAGCACAGATACGCAGTATTTT. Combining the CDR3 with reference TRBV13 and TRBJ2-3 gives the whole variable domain AAGVIQSPRHLIKEKRETATLKCYPIPRHDTVYWYQQGPGQDPQFLISFYEKMQSDKGSIPDRFSAQQFSDYHSELNMSSLELGDSALYFCASSWGEGEDPSTDTQYFGPGTRLTVL.

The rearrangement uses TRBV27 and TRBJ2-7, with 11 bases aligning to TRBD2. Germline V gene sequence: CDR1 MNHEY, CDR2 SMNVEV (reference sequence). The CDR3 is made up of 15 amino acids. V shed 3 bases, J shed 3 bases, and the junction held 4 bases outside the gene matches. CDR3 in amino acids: CASSFAGTSGYEQYF. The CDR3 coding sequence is TGTGCCAGCAGTTTTGCTGGGACTAGCGGCTACGAGCAGTACTTC.

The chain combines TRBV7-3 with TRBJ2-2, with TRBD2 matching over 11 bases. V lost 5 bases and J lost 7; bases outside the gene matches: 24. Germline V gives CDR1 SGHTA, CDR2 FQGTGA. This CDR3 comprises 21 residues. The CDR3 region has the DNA TGTGCCAGCAGCCCACGGACCCTGACTAGCAGTAGCGGGAGGGGAATCGGGGAGCTGTTTTTT. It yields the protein CASSPRTLTSSSGRGIGELFF.

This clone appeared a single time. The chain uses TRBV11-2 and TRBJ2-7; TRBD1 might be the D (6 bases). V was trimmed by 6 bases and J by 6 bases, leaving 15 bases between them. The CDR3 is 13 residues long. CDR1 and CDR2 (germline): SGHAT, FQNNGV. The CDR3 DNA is TGTGCCAGCAGTACTTTCAAAGGGGGCGAGCAGTACTTC. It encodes CASSTFKGGEQYF.